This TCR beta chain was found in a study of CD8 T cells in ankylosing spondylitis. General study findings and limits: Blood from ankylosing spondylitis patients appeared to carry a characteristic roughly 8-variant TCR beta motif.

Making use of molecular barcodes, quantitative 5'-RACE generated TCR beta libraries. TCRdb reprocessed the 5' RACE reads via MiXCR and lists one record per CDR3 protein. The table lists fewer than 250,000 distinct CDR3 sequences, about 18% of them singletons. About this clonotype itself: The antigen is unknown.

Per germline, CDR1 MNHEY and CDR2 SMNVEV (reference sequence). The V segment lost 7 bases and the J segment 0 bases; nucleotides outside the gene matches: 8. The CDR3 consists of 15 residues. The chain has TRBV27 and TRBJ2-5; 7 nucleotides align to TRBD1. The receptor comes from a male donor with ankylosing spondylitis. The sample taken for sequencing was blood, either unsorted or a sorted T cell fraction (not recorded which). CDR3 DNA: TGTGCCAGCAAAGGGGCCACAGGGGACCAAGAGACCCAGTACTTC. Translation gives CASKGATGDQETQYF.